This T cell receptor (beta chain) was sequenced in a study of blood T cells in healthy people across ages. This clonotype came up a few times. With a J-beta primer mix and a sample-barcoded 5' primer, a second PCR ran roughly 7 to 11 cycles. TCRdb re-called the 5' RACE reads through MiXCR, storing one row per CDR3 protein. The sample includes about 570,000 distinct CDR3 sequences, 27% of them seen just once. The CDR3 contains 14 residues. V lost 3 bases and J 6 bases, leaving 14 bases between the germline ends. Germline assignment: CDR1 SEHNR and CDR2 FQNEAQ (reference sequence). This TCR came from a woman aged 70-85 years in good health. V gene TRBV7-9 combines with J gene TRBJ1-1, with D uncertain. Specimen: blood. CDR3 nucleotides: TGTGCCAGCAGCTTTCGGGGTTTGGACGCTGAAGCTTTCTTT. Protein sequence: CASSFRGLDAEAFF.